This TCR beta chain was observed in a study of blood T cells in healthy people across ages. Findings and limits, study-wide: Long-lived donors exceeded aged donors in naive CD4+ cells and diversity. Without sorted subsets, naive and antigen-experienced compartments could not be conclusively compared.

With regard to this clonotype: Its target is unknown.

The authors drew 8.5 to 10 milliliters of peripheral blood from each donor. A second PCR, run for roughly 7 to 12 cycles, used a sample-barcoded 5' primer plus a J-beta primer mix. TCRdb ran MiXCR on the 5' RACE reads and lists one entry per CDR3 protein. Altogether roughly 800,000 distinct CDR3 sequences are present, approximately 25% being singletons, with the ten largest covering under 4.5%. Germline CDR1 is SEHNR and CDR2 is FQNEAQ (reference sequence). V was shortened by 4 bases and J by 4 bases, with 16 bases between the two germline ends. The CDR3 totals 15 residues. A further study also used this sample, focusing on T cells of mothers and their children.

The chain couples TRBV7-9 to TRBJ2-5; weak D call: TRBD2 (5 bases). Sequencing was done on a sample of blood. The clonotype originates from a boy younger than 18 in good health. The CDR3 DNA is TGTGCCAGCAGCTCCGAATGGACTTGGGTAGAGACCCAGTACTTC. This encodes CASSSEWTWVETQYF. Full variable domain (rest looked up from reference TRBV7-9 and TRBJ2-5): DTGVSQNPRHKITKRGQNVTFRCDPISEHNRLYWYRQTLGQGPEFLTYFQNEAQLEKSRLLSDRFSAERPKGSFSTLEIQRTEQGDSAMYLCASSSEWTWVETQYFGPGTRLLVL.